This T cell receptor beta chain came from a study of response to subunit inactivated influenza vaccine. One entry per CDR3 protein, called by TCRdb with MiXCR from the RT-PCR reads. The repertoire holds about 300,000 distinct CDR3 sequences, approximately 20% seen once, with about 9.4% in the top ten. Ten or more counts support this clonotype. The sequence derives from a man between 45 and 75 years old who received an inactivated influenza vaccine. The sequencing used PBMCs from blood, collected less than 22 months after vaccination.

DNA of the CDR3: TGCGCCAGCAGCGTCACACAGGGGAGTGGGACTGAAGCTTTCTTT. Translated, it gives CASSVTQGSGTEAFF. J is TRBJ1-1 and V is TRBV5-1, with 7 bases lining up with TRBD1. Trimming took 4 bases from V and 5 from J; bases not matched to a gene: 11. CDR1 is SGHRS and CDR2 is YFSETQ in the germline V gene. This CDR3 region has 15 residues.